This note documents a single T cell receptor (beta chain) sequence. The sample belongs to a study of blood T cell repertoires in COVID-19. Study context: Acute-phase and convalescent COVID-19 samples originated in the United States, Italy and Spain. PBMCs, B-cell-depleted T cells, or T cells provided the cDNA or gDNA that made up the material.

The V end was cut by 5 bases, the J end by 13 bases, with 14 bases between. Per germline, CDR1 SNHLY and CDR2 FYNNEI. The CDR3 consists of 11 residues. In the authors' methods: Amplification of reference gene primers provided the estimated nucleated cell counts. Produced via immunoSEQ multiplex PCR; TCRdb's table is partial and in-frame only. V, J and clone size were drawn from that table, and D and trimming were deduced from the DNA. The sample has about 370,000 clones; 70% to 90% are singletons. Sequenced: peripheral blood. The receptor was isolated from a woman between 25 and 40 years old with COVID-19, enrolled during active disease. This rearrangement joins TRBV2 to TRBJ2-5; the D gene is possibly TRBD1 (6 bases). CDR3 sequence (DNA): TGTGCCAGCAGTAAGGGGGTGGCTGGGTACTTC. This translates into CASSKGVAGYF.